These 21 T cell receptor beta chains came from one sample sequenced in a study of neurological immune-mediated disorders. TCRdb reprocessed the 5' RACE reads with MiXCR, giving one entry per CDR3 protein. The sample yields 55,000 to 70,000 distinct CDR3 sequences, about an eighth seen once. Sequencing was carried out using PBMCs. The source is a man between 60 and 75 years old in good health.

This clonotype was counted many times. The chain is built from TRBV5-5 and TRBJ1-3; 7 bases map to TRBD1. There are 16 residues in the CDR3. Germline assignment: CDR1 SGHKS and CDR2 YYEKEE (reference sequence). Trimming removed 1 base from V and 2 bases from J; junction bases left unmatched: 6. CDR3 in DNA: TGTGCCAGCAGCTTGTCGACAGGGTCGGCTGGAAACACCATATATTTT. It translates to CASSLSTGSAGNTIYF. Filled out from reference TRBV5-5 and TRBJ1-3, the complete variable domain reads DAGVTQSPTHLIKTRGQQVTLRCSPISGHKSVSWYQQVLGQGPQFIFQYYEKEERGRGNFPDRFSARQFPNYSSELNVNALLLGDSALYLCASSLSTGSAGNTIYFGEGSWLTVV.

Note on this clonotype: One end of the junction does not line up with germline, which may come from a read error. The chain has TRBV7-6 and TRBJ2-5; TRBD2 agrees at 10 bases. The CDR3 covers 18 residues. Germline CDR1 is SGHVS and CDR2 is FNYEAQ. The CDR3 here is CTSSLGGLAGAIQETQYF. The CDR3, as DNA: TGTACCAGCAGCTTAGGGGGCCTAGCGGGGGCCATCCAAGAGACCCAGTACTTC.

This clonotype was found many times. V gene TRBV7-9 combines with J gene TRBJ2-5; 7 nucleotides match TRBD1. Germline V lookup: CDR1 SEHNR, CDR2 FQNEAQ (reference sequence). The CDR3 loop spans 14 amino acids. Trimming removed 4 bases from V and 1 base from J; junction bases left unmatched: 3. In DNA form, the CDR3 reads TGTGCCAGCAGCTCAGGGACAGTCCAAGAGACCCAGTACTTC. Encoded protein: CASSSGTVQETQYF.

This clonotype was observed a handful of times. The V and J genes are TRBV5-1 and TRBJ1-1; a weak D match, TRBD1 (6 bases). V was trimmed by 4 bases and J by 0 bases, leaving 10 bases between them. The CDR3 has 14 residues. Germline lookup yields CDR1 SGHRS and CDR2 YFSETQ. The CDR3 loop reads CASSAGQMNTEAFF. Here the CDR3 DNA reads TGCGCCAGCAGCGCGGGACAAATGAACACTGAAGCTTTCTTT.

This clonotype was detected ten times or more. The chain combines TRBV12-3 or TRBV12-4 with TRBJ1-4, with TRBD1 as a possible D gene (5 bases). V was trimmed by 6 bases and J by 5 bases, leaving 13 bases between them. The length of the CDR3 is 14 residues. CDR3 bases: TGTGCCAGCAGCCAACGACAGTTGAATGAAAAACTGTTTTTT. It encodes CASSQRQLNEKLFF.

This clonotype was seen at least ten times. V gene TRBV12-3 or TRBV12-4 combines with J gene TRBJ1-1, with 8 nucleotides matching TRBD1. Germline trimming cut 2 bases from V and 8 bases from J; bases unmatched to any gene: 7. The CDR3 has 14 residues. DNA for the CDR3: TGTGCCAGCAGTTTACGTGGACAGGGAAGGGAAGCTTTCTTT. Protein: CASSLRGQGREAFF.

This clonotype was detected ten times or more. The genes are TRBV3-1 and TRBJ2-7; D is ambiguous. Germline-derived CDR1 and CDR2 are LGHDT and YNNKEL (reference sequence). This CDR3 is 13 amino acids long. V lost 2 bases, J lost 5 bases, and 10 bases lay in between. The CDR3 coding sequence is TGTGCCAGCAGCCAACTGGGTTCGGACGAGCAGTACTTC. It is translated as CASSQLGSDEQYF.

This clonotype was recorded at least ten times. The V call is TRBV29-1, the J call TRBJ2-2; D perhaps matches TRBD2 (6 bases). Trimming pared 7 bases from V and 6 bases from J, leaving 12 bases between. The germline CDR1 and CDR2 sequences are SQVTM and ANQGSEA. The CDR3 length is 12 residues. The CDR3 DNA sequence: TGCAGCGGGGGACTTCTAGCCGGGGAGCTGTTTTTT. Amino acids: CSGGLLAGELFF.

With regard to this clonotype: A much larger clone is a single base away; this may be a read error. The chain links TRBV27 to TRBJ1-1, with unresolved D. Germline CDR1 is MNHEY and CDR2 is SMNVEV (reference sequence). The CDR3 has 13 residues. Trimming pared 7 bases from V and 4 bases from J, leaving 13 bases between. CDR3 amino acids: CASTQEAGTEAFF. In nucleotides, the CDR3 is TGTGCCAGCACCCAGGAGGCTGGCACTGAAGCTTTCTTT.

This clonotype was seen more than once but under ten times. The genes are TRBV5-1 and TRBJ1-4; 11 positions match TRBD1. The CDR3 contains 15 residues. Germline-derived CDR1 and CDR2 are SGHRS and YFSETQ. The trim removed 0 bases at V and 9 bases at J, leaving 4 bases unmatched. CDR3 loop: CASSLAGTGGQKLFF. The CDR3 region has the DNA TGCGCCAGCAGCTTGGCCGGGACAGGGGGGCAAAAACTGTTTTTT.

This clonotype was seen ten or more times. The chain joins TRBV20-1 to TRBJ2-7; no definite D call. Trimming removed 2 bases at V and 0 bases at J, with 11 bases between. The CDR3 runs 14 residues. Germline V CDR1 and CDR2: DFQATT, SNEGSKA (reference sequence). The CDR3 sequence is CSARYLPPSYEQYF. The DNA of the CDR3 is TGCAGTGCTAGATATCTCCCGCCCTCCTACGAGCAGTACTTC.

Many counts were recorded for this clonotype. The chain has TRBV12-3 or TRBV12-4 and TRBJ1-2; 10 bases are a match to TRBD1. The CDR3 is 14 amino acids. The junction had 6 bases not matched to a gene; V was cut back by 7 bases and J by 4 bases. The CDR3, as DNA: TGTGCCAGCACCCTGGGACAGGGGTTCTATGGCTACACCTTC. Its protein is CASTLGQGFYGYTF.

This clonotype was counted ten times or more. This rearrangement joins TRBV20-1 to TRBJ2-7; possible D gene TRBD1, 6 bases. CDR3 length equals 15 residues. Germline-derived CDR1 and CDR2 are DFQATT and SNEGSKA (reference sequence). The V end was cut by 8 bases, the J end by 0 bases, with 20 bases between. The CDR3 DNA follows: TGCAGTACCCCCAAAACAGGGCAGGGCTCCTACGAGCAGTACTTC. Amino acids: CSTPKTGQGSYEQYF.

In its sample, this clonotype was seen many times. The chain recombines TRBV6-1 with TRBJ1-2; D is perhaps TRBD1 (5 bases). With 3 bases removed from V and 3 bases from J, the gap between germline ends came to 14 bases. CDR1 and CDR2 from the germline V gene are MNHNS and SASEGT. The CDR3 contains 15 residues. CDR3 sequence: CASSELSDSDYGYTF. The DNA for the CDR3 is TGTGCCAGCAGTGAGCTGTCAGACAGTGACTATGGCTACACCTTC.

V usage is TRBV27 and J usage is TRBJ2-1; D possibly uses TRBD1 or TRBD2 (6 bases each). The CDR3 extends over 13 amino acids. Germline CDR1 and CDR2: MNHEY and SMNVEV (reference sequence). V was cut by 5 bases and J by 7 bases, with 12 bases left in between. This CDR3 is CASSPTGRNEQFF. CDR3 bases: TGTGCCAGCAGTCCCACAGGGAGGAATGAGCAGTTCTTC.

The chain has TRBV13 and TRBJ2-2; D not certain. The CDR3 loop spans 11 amino acids. V lost 8 bases and J 4 bases, leaving 5 bases between the germline ends. CDR1 and CDR2 (germline): PRHDT, FYEKMQ (reference sequence). The CDR3, as DNA: TGTGCCAGCTTTATCACCGGGGAGCTGTTTTTT. Residues: CASFITGELFF. The full variable domain, completed using reference TRBV13 and TRBJ2-2, is AAGVIQSPRHLIKEKRETATLKCYPIPRHDTVYWYQQGPGQDPQFLISFYEKMQSDKGSIPDRFSAQQFSDYHSELNMSSLELGDSALYFCASFITGELFFGEGSRLTVL.

This clonotype appeared many times. The rearrangement uses TRBV14 and TRBJ2-5; D unclear. The CDR3 has 12 residues. Germline CDR1 and CDR2: SGHDN and FVKESK. The germline V and J ends were trimmed by 2 bases and 5 bases, with 6 bases remaining between them. CDR3 DNA sequence: TGTGCCAGCAGCCAACCTTACGAGACCCAGTACTTC. This translates into CASSQPYETQYF.

CDR3 residues: CASWDRYTEQYF. Written as DNA, the CDR3 is TGTGCCAGCTGGGACAGGTATACCGAGCAGTACTTC. The rearrangement joins TRBV28 to TRBJ2-7; TRBD1 aligns across 8 bases. The germline V gene has CDR1 MDHEN and CDR2 SYDVKM. The CDR3 consists of 12 residues. V was clipped by 8 bases and J by 6 bases; unmatched bases: 6. Full variable domain (outside the CDR3, taken from reference TRBV28 and TRBJ2-7): DVKVTQSSRYLVKRTGEKVFLECVQDMDHENMFWYRQDPGLGLRLIYFSYDVKMKEKGDIPEGYSVSREKKERFSLILESASTNQTSMYLCASWDRYTEQYFGPGTRLTVT.

This clonotype has at least ten counts. The chain recombines TRBV3-1 with TRBJ2-7; 10 bases agree with TRBD2. This CDR3 is 13 amino acids long. Germline V CDR1 and CDR2: LGHDT, YNNKEL (reference sequence). The V and J ends lost 1 base and 7 bases, in that order; junction bases with no gene match: 1. In DNA, the CDR3 is TGTGCCAGCAGCCAAGGAGCGGGGGGGGAGCAGTACTTC. Translation: CASSQGAGGEQYF.

This clonotype showed up many times. The CDR3 sequence is CASSPRGRADEAFF. CDR3 nucleotides: TGTGCCAGCAGCCCGAGGGGCCGGGCAGATGAAGCTTTCTTT. The V and J genes are TRBV7-8 and TRBJ1-1; TRBD1 is a possible D gene (5 bases). This CDR3 comprises 14 residues. V lost 5 bases and J 7 bases, leaving 17 bases between the germline ends. Germline V gene lookup returns CDR1 SGHVS and CDR2 FQNEAQ.

Ten or more counts support this clonotype. This chain joins TRBV7-2 and TRBJ1-5; D remains ambiguous. Germline V gene sequence: CDR1 SGHTA, CDR2 FQGNSA. CDR3 length: 14 amino acids. V was pared by 0 bases and J by 0 bases, with 3 bases between. For the CDR3, the DNA is TGTGCCAGCAGCTTAGCAGATAGCAATCAGCCCCAGCATTTT. Protein sequence: CASSLADSNQPQHF. Full variable domain (missing parts from reference TRBV7-2 and TRBJ1-5): GAGVSQSPSNKVTEKGKDVELRCDPISGHTALYWYRQSLGQGLEFLIYFQGNSAPDKSGLPSDRFSAERTGGSVSTLTIQRTQQEDSAVYLCASSLADSNQPQHFGDGTRLSIL.